This TCR beta chain was documented in a study of human T cells and chemical hapten exposure. Whole-study context: Sensitization applied 2% DPC to roughly 2 cm by roughly 2 cm of upper inner arm skin.

This clonotype has ten or more counts. Its specificity is unknown. CDR3 length equals 12 residues. The germline V gene encodes CDR1 SQVTM and CDR2 ANQGSEA. Trimming left V 3 bases short and J 6 bases short, with 10 bases between. Study results and limitations: TCRs whose frequency exceeded 1 in 1000 remained the same following DPC sensitization.

Attachment of unique molecular identifiers to individual cDNA molecules was performed in the library. TCRdb independently ran MiXCR on the RACE reads; one entry per CDR3 protein. The table has about 89,000 distinct CDR3 sequences, 10% to 15% seen once. This sample's time point: patch test 3, about 24 weeks after DPC sensitization. Specified treatment: therapeutic diphenylcyclopropenone sensitization with weekly scalp DPC. The source is a woman aged 50 to 65 with alopecia areata. Some clones in this sample may be carry-over from other donors' samples. V usage is TRBV29-1 and J usage is TRBJ2-3; D is ambiguous. Sequenced here: whole blood, sampled in connection with sensitization to the hapten diphenylcyclopropenone (DPC). CDR3 sequence reads: CSVDMAVDTQYF. DNA for the CDR3: TGCAGCGTTGATATGGCTGTCGATACGCAGTATTTT.